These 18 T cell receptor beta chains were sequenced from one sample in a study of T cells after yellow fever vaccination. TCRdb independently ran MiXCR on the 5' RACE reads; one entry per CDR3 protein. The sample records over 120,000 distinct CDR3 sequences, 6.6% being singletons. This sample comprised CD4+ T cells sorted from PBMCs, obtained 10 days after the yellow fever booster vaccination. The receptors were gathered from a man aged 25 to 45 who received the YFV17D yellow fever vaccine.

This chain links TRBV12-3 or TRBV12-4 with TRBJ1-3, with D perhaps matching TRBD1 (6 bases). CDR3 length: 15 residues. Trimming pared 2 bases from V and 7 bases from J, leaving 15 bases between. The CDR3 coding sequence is TGTGCCAGCAGTTTAATGGGGGCAAGGAGTAACACCATATATTTT. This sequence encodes CASSLMGARSNTIYF.

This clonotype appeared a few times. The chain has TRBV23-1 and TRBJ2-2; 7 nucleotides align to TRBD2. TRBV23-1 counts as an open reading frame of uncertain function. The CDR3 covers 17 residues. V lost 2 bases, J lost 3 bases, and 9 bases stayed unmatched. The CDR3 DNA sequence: TGCGCCAGCAGTCAACGCGGAGTAGCGGGCTACACCGGGGAGCTGTTTTTT. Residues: CASSQRGVAGYTGELFF.

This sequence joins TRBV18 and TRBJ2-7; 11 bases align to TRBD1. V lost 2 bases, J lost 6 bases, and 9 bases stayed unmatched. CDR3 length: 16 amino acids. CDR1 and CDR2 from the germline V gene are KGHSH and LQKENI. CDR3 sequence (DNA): TGTGCCAGCTCACCATACTCCGGGACAGGGGGGAGCGAGCAGTACTTC. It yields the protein CASSPYSGTGGSEQYF.

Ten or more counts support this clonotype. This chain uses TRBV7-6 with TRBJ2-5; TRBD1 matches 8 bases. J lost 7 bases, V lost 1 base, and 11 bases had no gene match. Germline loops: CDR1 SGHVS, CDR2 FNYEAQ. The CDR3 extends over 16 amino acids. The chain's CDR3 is CASSLGQGLSRGTQYF. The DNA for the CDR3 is TGTGCCAGCAGCTTAGGACAGGGGCTCTCGAGGGGGACCCAGTACTTC.

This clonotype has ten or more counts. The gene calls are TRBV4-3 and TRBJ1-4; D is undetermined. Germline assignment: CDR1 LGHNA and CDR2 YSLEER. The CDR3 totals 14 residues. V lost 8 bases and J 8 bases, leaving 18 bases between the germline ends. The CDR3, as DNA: TGCGCCAGCCCCTCTGGGATCCGTAACGAAAAACTGTTTTTT. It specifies CASPSGIRNEKLFF.

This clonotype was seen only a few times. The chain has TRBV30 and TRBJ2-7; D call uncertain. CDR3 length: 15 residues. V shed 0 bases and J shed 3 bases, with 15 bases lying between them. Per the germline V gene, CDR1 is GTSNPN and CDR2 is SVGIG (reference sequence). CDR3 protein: CAWSVPHRASYEQYF. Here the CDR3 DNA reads TGTGCCTGGAGTGTACCACATAGGGCAAGCTACGAGCAGTACTTC.

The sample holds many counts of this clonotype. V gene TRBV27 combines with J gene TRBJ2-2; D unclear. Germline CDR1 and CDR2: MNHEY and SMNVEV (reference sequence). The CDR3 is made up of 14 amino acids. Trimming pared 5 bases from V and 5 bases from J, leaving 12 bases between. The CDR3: CASSRPWTTGELFF. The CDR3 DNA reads TGTGCCAGCAGTCGCCCTTGGACGACCGGGGAGCTGTTTTTT.

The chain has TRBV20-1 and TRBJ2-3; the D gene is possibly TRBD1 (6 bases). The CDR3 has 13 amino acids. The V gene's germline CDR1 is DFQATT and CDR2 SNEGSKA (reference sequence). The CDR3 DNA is TGCAGCCTGGTAGGGGGAAGTAGGGATACGCAGTATTTT. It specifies CSLVGGSRDTQYF.

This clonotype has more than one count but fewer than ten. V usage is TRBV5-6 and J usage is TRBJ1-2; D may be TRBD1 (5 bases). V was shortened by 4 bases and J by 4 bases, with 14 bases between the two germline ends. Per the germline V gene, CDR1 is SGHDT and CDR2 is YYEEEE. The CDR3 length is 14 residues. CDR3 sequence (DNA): TGTGCCAGCAGCCTATGGGGGGGGTCCTATGGCTACACCTTC. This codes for CASSLWGGSYGYTF.

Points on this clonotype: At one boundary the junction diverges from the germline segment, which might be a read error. The CDR3 sequence: CSARDAGSWANVLTF. CDR3 nucleotide sequence: TGCAGTGCTAGAGATGCGGGCTCTTGGGCCAACGTCCTGACTTTC. The chain joins TRBV20-1 to TRBJ2-6; TRBD2 is a possible D gene (5 bases). Germline CDR1 is DFQATT and CDR2 is SNEGSKA (reference sequence). This CDR3 is built from 15 residues.

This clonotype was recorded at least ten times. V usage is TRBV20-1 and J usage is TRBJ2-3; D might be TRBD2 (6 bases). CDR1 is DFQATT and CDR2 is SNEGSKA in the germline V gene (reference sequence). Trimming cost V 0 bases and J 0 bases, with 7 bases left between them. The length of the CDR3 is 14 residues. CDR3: CSARDAGSTDTQYF. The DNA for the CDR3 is TGCAGTGCTAGAGATGCGGGGAGCACAGATACGCAGTATTTT.

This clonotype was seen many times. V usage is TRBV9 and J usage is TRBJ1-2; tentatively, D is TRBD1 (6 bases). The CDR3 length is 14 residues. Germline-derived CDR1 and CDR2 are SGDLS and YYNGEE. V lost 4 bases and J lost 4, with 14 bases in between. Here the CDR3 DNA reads TGTGCCAGCAGCCTACAGGGTAACTCCTATGGCTACACCTTC. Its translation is CASSLQGNSYGYTF. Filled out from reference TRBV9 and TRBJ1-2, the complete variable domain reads DSGVTQTPKHLITATGQRVTLRCSPRSGDLSVYWYQQSLDQGLQFLIQYYNGEERAKGNILERFSAQQFPDLHSELNLSSLELGDSALYFCASSLQGNSYGYTFGSGTRLTVV.

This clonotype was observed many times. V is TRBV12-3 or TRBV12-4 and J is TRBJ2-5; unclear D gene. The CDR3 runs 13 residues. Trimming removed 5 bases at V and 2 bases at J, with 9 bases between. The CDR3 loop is CASSVIGQETQYF. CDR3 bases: TGTGCCAGCAGTGTAATCGGTCAAGAGACCCAGTACTTC.

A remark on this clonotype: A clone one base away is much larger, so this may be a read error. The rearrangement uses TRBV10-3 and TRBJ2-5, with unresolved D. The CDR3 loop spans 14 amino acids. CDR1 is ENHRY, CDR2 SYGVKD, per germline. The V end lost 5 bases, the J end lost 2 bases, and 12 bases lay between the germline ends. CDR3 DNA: TGTGCCATCAGTCAAGGGATGGAACAAGAGACCCAGTACTTC. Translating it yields CAISQGMEQETQYF.

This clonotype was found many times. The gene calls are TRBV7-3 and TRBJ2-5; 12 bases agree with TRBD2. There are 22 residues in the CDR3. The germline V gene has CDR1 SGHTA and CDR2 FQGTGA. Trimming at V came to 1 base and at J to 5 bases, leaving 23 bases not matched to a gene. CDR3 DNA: TGTGCCAGCAGCTTAATGGGGAATGGGCTGGTCCTAGCGGGAGGGAGGTGGGAGACCCAGTACTTC. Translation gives CASSLMGNGLVLAGGRWETQYF.

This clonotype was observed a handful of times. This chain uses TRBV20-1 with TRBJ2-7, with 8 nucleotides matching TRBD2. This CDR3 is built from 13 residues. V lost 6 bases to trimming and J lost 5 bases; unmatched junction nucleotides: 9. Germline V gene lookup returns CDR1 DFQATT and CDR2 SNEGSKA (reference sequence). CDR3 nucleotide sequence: TGCAGTGCCCCAGCGGGAGCAGCCCACGAGCAGTACTTC. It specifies CSAPAGAAHEQYF.

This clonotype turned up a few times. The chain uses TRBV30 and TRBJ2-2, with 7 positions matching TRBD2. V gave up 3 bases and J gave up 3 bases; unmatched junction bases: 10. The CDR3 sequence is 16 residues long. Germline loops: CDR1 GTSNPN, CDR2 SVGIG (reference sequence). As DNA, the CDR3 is TGTGCCTGGAGATGGGGTGGGAGCGGGGACACCGGGGAGCTGTTTTTT. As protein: CAWRWGGSGDTGELFF.

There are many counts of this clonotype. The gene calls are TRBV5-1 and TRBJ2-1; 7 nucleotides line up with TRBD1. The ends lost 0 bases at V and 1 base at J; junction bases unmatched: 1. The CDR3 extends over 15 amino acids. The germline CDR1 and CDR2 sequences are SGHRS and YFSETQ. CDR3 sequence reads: CASSLGTGSYNEQFF. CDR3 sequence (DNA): TGCGCCAGCAGCTTGGGGACAGGATCCTACAATGAGCAGTTCTTC. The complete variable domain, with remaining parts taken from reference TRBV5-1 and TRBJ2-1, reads KAGVTQTPRYLIKTRGQQVTLSCSPISGHRSVSWYQQTPGQGLQFLFEYFSETQRNKGNFPGRFSGRQFSNSRSEMNVSTLELGDSALYLCASSLGTGSYNEQFFGPGTRLTVL.